The 23 T cell receptor beta chains given below trace back to one sample, sequenced in a study of blood T cells in healthy people across ages. A second PCR, run for roughly 6 to 11 cycles, used a sample-barcoded 5' primer plus a J-beta primer mix. MiXCR, applied by TCRdb to the 5' RACE reads, yields one record per CDR3 protein. In the table there are 1.4 million to 1.5 million distinct CDR3 sequences, roughly 40% of which are singletons. Sequencing was done on a sample of blood. The receptors here all came from a woman under 30 in good health.

V is TRBV10-3 and J is TRBJ2-2; possibly TRBD2 for D (6 bases). The CDR3 length is 17 residues. The germline gives CDR1 ENHRY, CDR2 SYGVKD. V dropped 0 bases and J dropped 5 bases, with 16 bases sitting between them. CDR3 nucleotide sequence: TGTGCCATCAGTGAGTCGAGCAGCGGGCAACGGACCGGGGAGCTGTTTTTT. Protein: CAISESSSGQRTGELFF.

The chain couples TRBV28 to TRBJ2-3, with 12 bases aligning to TRBD2. The CDR3 has 14 amino acids. The V gene's germline CDR1 is MDHEN and CDR2 SYDVKM. Trimming took 7 bases from V and 7 from J; bases not matched to a gene: 6. The CDR3 DNA follows: TGTGCCAGCACCCCGACTAGCGGGAGCAATACGCAGTATTTT. Translation: CASTPTSGSNTQYF.

The gene calls are TRBV15 and TRBJ2-5; 14 bases map to TRBD2. The trim removed 3 bases at V and 4 bases at J, leaving 1 base unmatched. From germline, CDR1 is LNHNV and CDR2 YYDKDF (reference sequence). The CDR3 consists of 15 residues. CDR3 amino acids: CATSRTSGGAETQYF. Here the CDR3 DNA reads TGTGCCACCAGCAGGACTAGCGGGGGGGCAGAGACCCAGTACTTC.

This clonotype was found a few times. The V gene is TRBV27, the J gene TRBJ1-2, with 8 nucleotides matching TRBD1. This CDR3 has 17 amino acids. CDR1 is MNHEY and CDR2 is SMNVEV in the germline V gene (reference sequence). V shed 0 bases, J shed 4 bases, and the junction held 10 bases outside the gene matches. This chain's CDR3 is CASSLSIPGQAPYGYTF. In nucleotides, the CDR3 is TGTGCCAGCAGTTTATCGATCCCGGGACAGGCACCCTATGGCTACACCTTC.

The chain joins TRBV7-9 to TRBJ2-2; 11 bases agree with TRBD1. Trimming removed 7 bases from V and 6 bases from J; junction bases left unmatched: 19. CDR1 and CDR2 (germline): SEHNR, FQNEAQ (reference sequence). This CDR3 is built from 19 residues. The CDR3 DNA follows: TGTGCCAGCACCGACCGTTTACCAGGGACAGGGGGAGTAGCCGGGGAGCTGTTTTTT. Translation gives CASTDRLPGTGGVAGELFF.

The J gene is TRBJ1-5, the V gene TRBV29-1; weak D call: TRBD1 (5 bases). Germline loops: CDR1 SQVTM, CDR2 ANQGSEA. The CDR3 is 15 residues long. V lost 8 bases and J 3 bases, leaving 20 bases between the germline ends. Here the CDR3 reads CSPHPRGGVNQPQHF. The CDR3 DNA is TGCAGCCCCCACCCAAGGGGAGGGGTCAATCAGCCCCAGCATTTT.

For the CDR3, the DNA is TGTGCCCACGCTGGGGGGAGTTTGGATACGCAGTATTTT. Protein product: CAHAGGSLDTQYF. This chain connects TRBV10-3 to TRBJ2-3; maybe TRBD2 (6 bases). This CDR3 contains 13 residues. Trimming shortened V by 11 bases and J by 6 bases, and 18 bases separated the two germline ends. From germline, CDR1 is ENHRY and CDR2 SYGVKD.

About this clonotype itself: The junction shows a germline mismatch at one end, possibly a read error. This chain connects TRBV10-3 to TRBJ2-2; a possible D gene is TRBD1 (5 bases). Germline assignment: CDR1 ENHRY and CDR2 SYGVKD. This CDR3 is built from 15 residues. The CDR3 loop reads CASSSQGVNTGELFF. CDR3 nucleotide sequence: TGTGCCAGCAGTAGCCAAGGGGTTAACACCGGGGAGCTGTTTTTT.

This clonotype was seen more than once but under ten times. The chain combines TRBV11-2 with TRBJ2-1; D unclear. Germline assignment: CDR1 SGHAT and CDR2 FQNNGV. This CDR3 contains 11 residues. The V and J ends lost 4 bases and 7 bases respectively, with 5 bases between them. CDR3 residues: CASSWENEQFF. The CDR3 DNA is TGTGCCAGCAGCTGGGAAAATGAGCAGTTCTTC.

The rearrangement links TRBV10-3 to TRBJ2-1, with D perhaps matching TRBD2 (6 bases). Germline CDR1 ENHRY, CDR2 SYGVKD. Between the trimmed V and J ends, which lost 5 bases and 10 bases, there was a span of 21 bases. The CDR3 is 15 residues long. Here the CDR3 reads CAISRPGATIYEQFF. The CDR3 DNA reads TGTGCCATCAGTCGACCGGGAGCGACCATCTACGAGCAGTTCTTC.

The chain combines TRBV10-3 with TRBJ2-7; TRBD1 agrees at 7 bases. The CDR3 spans 15 residues. Germline loops: CDR1 ENHRY, CDR2 SYGVKD. V lost 3 bases and J lost 2; bases outside the gene matches: 7. CDR3 sequence: CAISDATGITYEQYF. The CDR3 DNA is TGTGCCATCAGTGACGCGACAGGGATAACCTACGAGCAGTACTTC.

This sequence joins TRBV12-3 or TRBV12-4 and TRBJ1-1; D is ambiguous. V was pared by 3 bases and J by 11 bases, with 13 bases between. The CDR3 has 12 residues. The CDR3 is CASSLRAREAFF. CDR3 coding DNA: TGTGCCAGCAGTTTGAGGGCACGGGAGGCTTTCTTT.

The count of this clonotype is one. V gene TRBV3-1 combines with J gene TRBJ2-3, with 7 nucleotides matching TRBD1. Per germline, CDR1 LGHDT and CDR2 YNNKEL (reference sequence). V lost 0 bases to trimming and J lost 0 bases; unmatched junction nucleotides: 9. The CDR3 has 18 amino acids. The DNA of the CDR3 is TGTGCCAGCAGCCAAGATAGATTAGGGGGCGGAAGCACAGATACGCAGTATTTT. Residues: CASSQDRLGGGSTDTQYF.

The chain carries TRBV30 and TRBJ1-1, with 7 bases lining up with TRBD1. There are 12 residues in the CDR3. Losses at the gene ends were 8 bases for V and 5 bases for J; bases not matched to a gene: 8. Germline V gene sequence: CDR1 GTSNPN, CDR2 SVGIG (reference sequence). The CDR3 coding sequence is TGTGCCAGGGACAGAATCGGGACTGAAGCTTTCTTT. It codes for CARDRIGTEAFF.

This clonotype was seen more than once but under ten times. The chain combines TRBV28 with TRBJ1-2; 8 nucleotides line up with TRBD1. The CDR3 runs to 15 residues. Germline loops: CDR1 MDHEN, CDR2 SYDVKM. V lost 6 bases to trimming and J lost 6 bases; unmatched junction nucleotides: 12. CDR3 loop: CASRYPQGARNGYTF. CDR3 bases: TGTGCCAGCAGGTACCCCCAGGGGGCGCGTAATGGCTACACCTTC.

The V gene is TRBV12-5, the J gene TRBJ1-2; the D gene is possibly TRBD1 (5 bases). The CDR3 contains 13 residues. Germline V lookup: CDR1 LGHNT, CDR2 FRNRAP. Trimming stripped 6 bases from V and 5 bases from J, with 13 bases between. The CDR3 DNA follows: TGTGCTAGTGGAAGGGACGGGATTTATGGCTACACCTTC. Translation: CASGRDGIYGYTF.

The chain uses TRBV14 and TRBJ2-1; TRBD1 agrees at 9 bases. The CDR3 loop spans 17 amino acids. Trimming at V came to 4 bases and at J to 7 bases, leaving 14 bases not matched to a gene. The V gene's germline CDR1 is SGHDN and CDR2 FVKESK. In nucleotides, the CDR3 is TGTGCCAGCAGCCGAGAAACAGGGGGCCGAGTTAGGAATGAGCAGTTCTTC. Protein: CASSRETGGRVRNEQFF. Full variable domain (missing parts from reference TRBV14 and TRBJ2-1): EAGVTQFPSHSVIEKGQTVTLRCDPISGHDNLYWYRRVMGKEIKFLLHFVKESKQDESGMPNNRFLAERTGGTYSTLKVQPAELEDSGVYFCASSRETGGRVRNEQFFGPGTRLTVL.

This clonotype has only a few counts. The J gene is TRBJ1-4, the V gene TRBV10-3; D gene ambiguous. V was clipped by 0 bases and J by 5 bases, with 7 bases between them. CDR3 length equals 14 residues. The germline V gene encodes CDR1 ENHRY and CDR2 SYGVKD. The CDR3, as DNA: TGTGCCATCAGTGAGTCCAGACAAAATGAAAAACTGTTTTTT. Translating it yields CAISESRQNEKLFF.

In this sample, this clonotype turned up a few times. V gene TRBV28 combines with J gene TRBJ2-7, with a possible D match to TRBD1 (5 bases). V lost 5 bases, J lost 2 bases, and 13 bases lay in between. CDR1 MDHEN and CDR2 SYDVKM come from the germline V gene. This CDR3 is 14 amino acids long. CDR3 sequence: CASSVIRVPYEQYF. As DNA, the CDR3 is TGTGCCAGCAGTGTGATCAGGGTTCCCTACGAGCAGTACTTC.

This clonotype was detected only a few times. The chain recombines TRBV27 with TRBJ2-1, with 7 bases aligning to TRBD2. The CDR3 is made up of 15 amino acids. Unmatched junction bases numbered 5, after V lost 2 bases and J lost 4 bases. Germline CDR1 is MNHEY and CDR2 is SMNVEV (reference sequence). The CDR3 DNA is TGTGCCAGCAGTTTAGCTAGCGGCCTTTACAATGAGCAGTTCTTC. It encodes CASSLASGLYNEQFF.

This rearrangement joins TRBV5-1 to TRBJ2-1; 10 positions agree with TRBD1. Per germline, CDR1 SGHRS and CDR2 YFSETQ. V trimming: 3 bases; J trimming: 6 bases; junction bases outside the gene matches: 6. The CDR3 is 15 residues long. Here the CDR3 reads CASSWDGQGGNEQFF. In DNA form, the CDR3 reads TGCGCCAGCAGCTGGGACGGACAGGGGGGCAATGAGCAGTTCTTC. The variable domain in full, with the rest retrieved from reference TRBV5-1 and TRBJ2-1, is KAGVTQTPRYLIKTRGQQVTLSCSPISGHRSVSWYQQTPGQGLQFLFEYFSETQRNKGNFPGRFSGRQFSNSRSEMNVSTLELGDSALYLCASSWDGQGGNEQFFGPGTRLTVL.

This rearrangement joins TRBV6-1 to TRBJ2-4; TRBD1 agrees at 7 bases. With 6 bases clipped from V and 6 bases from J, the junction kept 14 bases outside the gene matches. There are 16 residues in the CDR3. Germline lookup yields CDR1 MNHNS and CDR2 SASEGT. The DNA for the CDR3 is TGTGCCAGCAGAACAGGGGCCGCCCTCCCAACAAACATTCAGTACTTC. Protein sequence: CASRTGAALPTNIQYF.

In this sample, this clonotype turned up a few times. The chain joins TRBV6-5 to TRBJ1-1; D remains ambiguous. The CDR3 is 16 amino acids. Germline V gene sequence: CDR1 MNHEY, CDR2 SVGAGI. Between the trimmed V and J ends, which lost 4 bases and 0 bases, there was a span of 15 bases. The DNA of the CDR3 is TGTGCCAGCAGTTCCGTGAGAGGGCGGCTGAACACTGAAGCTTTCTTT. This encodes CASSSVRGRLNTEAFF.